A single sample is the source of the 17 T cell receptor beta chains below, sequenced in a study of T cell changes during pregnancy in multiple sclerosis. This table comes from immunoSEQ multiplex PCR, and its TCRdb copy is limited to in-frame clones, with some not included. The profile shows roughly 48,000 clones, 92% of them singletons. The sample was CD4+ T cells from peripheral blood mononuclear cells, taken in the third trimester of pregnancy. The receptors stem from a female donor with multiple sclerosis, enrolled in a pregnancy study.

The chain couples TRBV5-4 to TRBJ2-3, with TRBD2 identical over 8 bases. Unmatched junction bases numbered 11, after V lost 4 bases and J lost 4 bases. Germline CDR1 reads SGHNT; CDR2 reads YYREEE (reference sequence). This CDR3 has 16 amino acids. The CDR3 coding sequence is TGTGCCAGCAGCCCCCCCGGGACTAGGGGGGCAGATACGCAGTATTTT. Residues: CASSPPGTRGADTQYF.

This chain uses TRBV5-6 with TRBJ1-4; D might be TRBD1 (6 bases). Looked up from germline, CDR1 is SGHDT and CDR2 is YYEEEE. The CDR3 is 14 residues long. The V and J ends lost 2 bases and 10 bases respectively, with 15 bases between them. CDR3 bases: TGTGCCAGCAGCTTCACAGGGACGGAAGGAAAACTGTTTTTT. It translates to CASSFTGTEGKLFF. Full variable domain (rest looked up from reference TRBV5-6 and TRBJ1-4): DAGVTQSPTHLIKTRGQQVTLRCSPKSGHDTVSWYQQALGQGPQFIFQYYEEEERQRGNFPDRFSGHQFPNYSSELNVNALLLGDSALYLCASSFTGTEGKLFFGSGTQLSVL.

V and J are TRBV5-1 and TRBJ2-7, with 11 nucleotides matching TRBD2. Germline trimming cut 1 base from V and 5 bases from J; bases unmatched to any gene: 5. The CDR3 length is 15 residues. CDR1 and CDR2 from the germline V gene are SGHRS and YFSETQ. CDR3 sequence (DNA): TGCGCCAGCAGCTTGAAGCTAGCGGGAGGCAACGAGCAGTACTTC. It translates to CASSLKLAGGNEQYF.

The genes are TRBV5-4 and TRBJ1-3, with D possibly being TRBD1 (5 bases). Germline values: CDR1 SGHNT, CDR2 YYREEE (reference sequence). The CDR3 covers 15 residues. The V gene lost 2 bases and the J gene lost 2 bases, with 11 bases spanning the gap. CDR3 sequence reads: CASSFQGVTGNTIYF. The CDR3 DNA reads TGTGCCAGCAGCTTTCAGGGCGTCACTGGAAACACCATATATTTT.

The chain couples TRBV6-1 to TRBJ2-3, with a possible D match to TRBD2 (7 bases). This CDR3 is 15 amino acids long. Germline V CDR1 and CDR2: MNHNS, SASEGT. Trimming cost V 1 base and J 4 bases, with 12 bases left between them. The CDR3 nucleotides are TGTGCCAGCAGTGAAGAGGGGGGGGGACCAGATACGCAGTATTTT. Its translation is CASSEEGGGPDTQYF.

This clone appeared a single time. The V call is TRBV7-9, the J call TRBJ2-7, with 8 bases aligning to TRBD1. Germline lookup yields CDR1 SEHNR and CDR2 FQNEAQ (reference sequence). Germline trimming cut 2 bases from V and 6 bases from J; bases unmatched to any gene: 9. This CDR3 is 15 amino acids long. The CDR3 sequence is CASSLIDRGGGEQYF. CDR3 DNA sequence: TGTGCCAGCAGCTTAATTGACAGGGGCGGTGGCGAGCAGTACTTC.

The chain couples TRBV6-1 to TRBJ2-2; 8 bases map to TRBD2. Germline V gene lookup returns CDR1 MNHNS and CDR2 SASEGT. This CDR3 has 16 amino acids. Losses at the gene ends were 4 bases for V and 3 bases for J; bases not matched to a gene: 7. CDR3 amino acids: CASSALAGVDTGELFF. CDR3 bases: TGTGCCAGCAGTGCCCTAGCGGGCGTAGACACCGGGGAGCTGTTTTTT.

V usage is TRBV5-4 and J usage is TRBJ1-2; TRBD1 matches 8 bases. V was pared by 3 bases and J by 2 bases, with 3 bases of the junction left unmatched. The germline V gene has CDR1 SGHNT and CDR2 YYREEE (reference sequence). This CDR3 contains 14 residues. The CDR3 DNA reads TGTGCCAGCAGCTCGGGACAGGCGAACTATGGCTACACCTTC. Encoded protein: CASSSGQANYGYTF.

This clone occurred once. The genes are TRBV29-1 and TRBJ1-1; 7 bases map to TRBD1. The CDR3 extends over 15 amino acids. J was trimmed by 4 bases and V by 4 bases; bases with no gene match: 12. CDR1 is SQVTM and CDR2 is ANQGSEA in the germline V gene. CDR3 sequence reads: CSVGEAMTGSTEAFF. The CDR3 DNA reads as TGCAGCGTTGGGGAGGCGATGACAGGGAGCACTGAAGCTTTCTTT. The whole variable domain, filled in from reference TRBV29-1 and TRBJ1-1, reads SAVISQKPSRDICQRGTSLTIQCQVDSQVTMMFWYRQQPGQSLTLIATANQGSEATYESGFVIDKFPISRPNLTFSTLTVSNMSPEDSSIYLCSVGEAMTGSTEAFFGQGTRLTVV.

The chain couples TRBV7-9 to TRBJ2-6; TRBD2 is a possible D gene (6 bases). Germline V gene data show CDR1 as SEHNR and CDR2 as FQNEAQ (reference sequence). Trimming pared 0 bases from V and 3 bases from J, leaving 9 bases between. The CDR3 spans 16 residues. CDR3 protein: CASSLAGGFGANVLTF. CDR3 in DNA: TGTGCCAGCAGCTTAGCCGGGGGATTTGGGGCCAACGTCCTGACTTTC.

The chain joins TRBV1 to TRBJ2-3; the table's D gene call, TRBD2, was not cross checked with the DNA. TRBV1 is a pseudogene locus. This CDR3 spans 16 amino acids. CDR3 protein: CTSSQGRRRGTDTQYF. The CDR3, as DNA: TGCACCAGCAGCCAAGGGAGGCGCCGGGGGACAGATACGCAGTATTTT.

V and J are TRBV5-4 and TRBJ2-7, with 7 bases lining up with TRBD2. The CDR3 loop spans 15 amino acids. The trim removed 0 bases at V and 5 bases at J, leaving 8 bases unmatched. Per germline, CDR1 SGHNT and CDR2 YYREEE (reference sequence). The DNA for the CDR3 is TGTGCCAGCAGCTTGGAGGCCGGGAGGACAAACGAGCAGTACTTC. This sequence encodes CASSLEAGRTNEQYF.

Here the CDR3 DNA reads TGCAGCTTCGGGGGGTTTGGGACGGATGGCTACACCTTC. This gives the protein CSFGGFGTDGYTF. The chain carries TRBV29-1 and TRBJ1-2; D is perhaps TRBD1 (5 bases). The germline CDR1 and CDR2 sequences are SQVTM and ANQGSEA. V lost 8 bases and J lost 6, with 19 bases in between. The CDR3 consists of 13 residues.

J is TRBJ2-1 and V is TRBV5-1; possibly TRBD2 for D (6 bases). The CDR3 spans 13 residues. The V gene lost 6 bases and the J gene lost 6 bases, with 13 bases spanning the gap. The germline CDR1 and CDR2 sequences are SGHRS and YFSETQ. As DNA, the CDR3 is TGCGCCAGCACCATACACGGGGGCAATGAGCAGTTCTTC. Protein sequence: CASTIHGGNEQFF.

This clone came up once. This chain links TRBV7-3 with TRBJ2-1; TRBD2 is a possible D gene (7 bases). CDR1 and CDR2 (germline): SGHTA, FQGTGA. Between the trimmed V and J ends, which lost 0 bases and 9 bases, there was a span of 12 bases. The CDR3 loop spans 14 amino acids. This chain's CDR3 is CASSLTGGQGEQFF. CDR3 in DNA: TGTGCCAGCAGCTTAACCGGGGGGCAGGGTGAGCAGTTCTTC. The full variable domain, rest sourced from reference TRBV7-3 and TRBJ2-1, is GAGVSQTPSNKVTEKGKYVELRCDPISGHTALYWYRQSLGQGPEFLIYFQGTGAADDSGLPNDRFFAVRPEGSVSTLKIQRTERGDSAVYLCASSLTGGQGEQFFGPGTRLTVL.

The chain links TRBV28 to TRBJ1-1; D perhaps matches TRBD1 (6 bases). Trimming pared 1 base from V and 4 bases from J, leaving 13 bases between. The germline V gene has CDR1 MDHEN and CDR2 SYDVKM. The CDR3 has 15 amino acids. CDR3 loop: CASSLSGGRSTEAFF. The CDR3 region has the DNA TGTGCCAGCAGTTTATCGGGGGGGCGAAGCACTGAAGCTTTCTTT.

CDR3 DNA sequence: TGCGCCAGCAGCTTGGTTTCGGGCTACGAGCAGTACTTC. It encodes CASSLVSGYEQYF. The rearrangement joins TRBV5-1 to TRBJ2-7; D is unclear. V lost 0 bases, J lost 3 bases, and 7 bases lay in between. The CDR3 has 13 amino acids. CDR1 is SGHRS, CDR2 YFSETQ, per germline. The complete variable domain, with remaining parts taken from reference TRBV5-1 and TRBJ2-7, reads KAGVTQTPRYLIKTRGQQVTLSCSPISGHRSVSWYQQTPGQGLQFLFEYFSETQRNKGNFPGRFSGRQFSNSRSEMNVSTLELGDSALYLCASSLVSGYEQYFGPGTRLTVT.